These T cell receptor beta chains were read from a single sample in a study of T-cell reconstitution after alpha-beta-depleted transplantation in children. TCRdb ran MiXCR on the PCR reads and lists one entry per CDR3 protein. The sample consists of about 270,000 distinct CDR3 sequences, 9.5% to 10% of them appearing once. The sequenced sample was PBMCs from the stem cell graft donor, obtained from the stem cell graft. The receptors were gathered from a human donor who donated a stem cell graft to a child with SCID. Both conserved end residues are part of each CDR3. D genes are given only for firm matches. Some rows mark clone size as missing; the rest say once, few, many or name a class of expanded clone.

j_gene | d_gene | v_gene | abundance | CDR3aa | CDR3nt
TRBJ1-1 | TRBD1 | TRBV6-1 | few | CASSIYQGASTEAFF | TGTGCCAGCAGTATATATCAGGGGGCTAGCACTGAAGCTTTCTTT
TRBJ1-4 | TRBD1 | TRBV12-3/TRBV12-4 | many | CASSSGQGYEKLFF | TGTGCCAGCAGTTCCGGACAGGGCTATGAAAAACTGTTTTTT
TRBJ2-3 | - | TRBV7-3 | few | CASSLDNTDTQYF | TGTGCCAGCAGCTTAGACAACACAGATACGCAGTATTTT
TRBJ2-1 | - | TRBV7-8 | many | CASSLEGGRNEQFF | TGTGCCAGCAGCTTAGAGGGGGGGCGCAATGAGCAGTTCTTC
TRBJ1-6 | TRBD1 | TRBV7-3 | few | CASSSRDRGMIIHPSF | TGTGCCAGCAGCTCACGGGACAGGGGAATGATAATTCACCCCTCCTTT
TRBJ2-1 | TRBD2 | TRBV13 | - | CASSLERGGYNEQFF | TGTGCCAGCAGCTTGGAGCGGGGGGGGTACAATGAGCAGTTCTTC
TRBJ1-1 | - | TRBV2 | many | CASSDRRQSAEAFF | TGTGCCAGCAGTGACCGCAGGCAGTCGGCTGAAGCTTTCTTT
TRBJ2-2 | TRBD2 | TRBV11-1 | few | CASSPKWTSLGELFF | TGTGCCAGCAGCCCCAAATGGACTAGCTTGGGGGAGCTGTTTTTT
TRBJ1-1 | TRBD1 | TRBV2 | many | CASSEREDRGAFF | TGTGCCAGCAGTGAAAGGGAGGACAGGGGCGCTTTCTTT
TRBJ2-1 | TRBD2 | TRBV20-1 | - | CSASGTSPINEQFF | TGCAGTGCTAGCGGGACTAGCCCTATCAATGAGCAGTTCTTC
TRBJ2-1 | - | TRBV2 | - | CASSEAGGPVGNEQFF | TGTGCCAGCAGTGAAGCGGGGGGGCCGGTCGGGAATGAGCAGTTCTTC
TRBJ2-1 | - | TRBV10-3 | many | CAISERNSETSYNEQFF | TGTGCCATCAGTGAGCGGAACAGCGAAACCTCCTACAATGAGCAGTTCTTC
TRBJ2-5 | TRBD1 | TRBV20-1 | few | CSAAGTGDQETQYF | TGCAGTGCGGCCGGGACAGGCGACCAAGAGACCCAGTACTTC
TRBJ2-3 | - | TRBV27 | few | CARAPRGTNATDTQYF | TGTGCCAGGGCCCCGAGGGGGACCAACGCCACAGATACGCAGTATTTT
TRBJ2-1 | TRBD1 | TRBV12-3/TRBV12-4 | few | CASSRTGGDEQFF | TGTGCCAGCAGTCGGACAGGGGGCGATGAGCAGTTCTTC
TRBJ1-1 | TRBD1 | TRBV3-1 | - | CASSQEVGQGNTEAFF | TGTGCCAGCAGCCAAGAGGTGGGACAGGGGAACACTGAAGCTTTCTTT
TRBJ1-2 | - | TRBV6-1 | few | CASFKGGDYGYTF | TGTGCCAGCTTCAAGGGGGGGGACTATGGCTACACCTTC
TRBJ2-6 | - | TRBV12-3/TRBV12-4 | few | CASSAMASGANVLTF | TGTGCCAGCAGTGCAATGGCGTCTGGGGCCAACGTCCTGACTTTC
TRBJ1-1 | - | TRBV27 | - | CASSLLTGTEAFF | TGTGCCAGCAGTTTATTGACTGGAACTGAAGCTTTCTTT
TRBJ1-5 | - | TRBV20-1 | few | CSASRESAFPNQPQHF | TGCAGTGCTAGTAGAGAATCAGCGTTCCCCAATCAGCCCCAGCATTTT
TRBJ1-1 | - | TRBV9 | - | CASSVAGDGTEAFF | TGTGCCAGCAGCGTAGCAGGGGACGGAACTGAAGCTTTCTTT
TRBJ1-1 | - | TRBV6-2/TRBV6-3 | few | CASSPPNLGSEAFF | TGTGCCAGCAGCCCGCCGAACCTTGGCAGTGAAGCTTTCTTT
TRBJ2-3 | - | TRBV7-9 | few | CASSYREKTQYF | TGTGCCAGCAGCTACAGGGAGAAGACGCAGTATTTT
TRBJ2-1 | - | TRBV9 | many | CASSDSGDNEQFF | TGTGCCAGCAGCGACAGTGGTGACAATGAGCAGTTCTTC
TRBJ2-2 | - | TRBV12-3/TRBV12-4 | - | CATLKEWTGELFF | TGTGCCACCCTAAAGGAATGGACCGGGGAGCTGTTTTTT
TRBJ2-7 | - | TRBV10-3 | - | CAISESGRSYEQYF | TGTGCCATCAGTGAGTCGGGCAGATCCTACGAGCAGTACTTC
TRBJ2-3 | - | TRBV7-8 | many | CASSSQDTQYF | TGTGCCAGCAGCTCGCAAGATACGCAGTATTTT
TRBJ2-7 | - | TRBV20-1 | many | CSADGTGPPYEQYF | TGCAGTGCCGACGGGACGGGTCCCCCGTACGAGCAGTACTTC
TRBJ2-1 | - | TRBV5-1 | - | CASSKGGGTYNEQFF | TGCGCCAGCAGTAAAGGCGGGGGCACCTACAATGAGCAGTTCTTC
TRBJ2-3 | TRBD1 | TRBV5-1 | - | CASSLEGTASTDTQYF | TGCGCCAGCAGCTTGGAGGGGACAGCTAGCACAGATACGCAGTATTTT
TRBJ2-2 | TRBD2 | TRBV7-2 | - | CASSWTSGNTGELFF | TGTGCCAGCAGCTGGACTAGCGGAAACACCGGGGAGCTGTTTTTT
TRBJ2-2 | - | TRBV3-1 | few | CASSQQYTGELFF | TGTGCCAGCAGCCAGCAGTACACCGGGGAGCTGTTTTTT
TRBJ2-1 | TRBD2 | TRBV11-1 | few | CASSRRLEAGGSYNEQFF | TGTGCCAGCAGCCGCCGCCTCGAAGCGGGGGGTTCCTACAATGAGCAGTTCTTC
TRBJ2-1 | - | TRBV3-1 | - | CASTLRGEQFF | TGTGCCAGCACCTTGAGGGGTGAGCAGTTCTTC
TRBJ2-1 | TRBD2 | TRBV15 | - | CATSRGGALAGGPFPTNEQFF | TGTGCCACCAGCAGGGGGGGGGCCCTAGCGGGGGGCCCTTTCCCGACCAATGAGCAGTTCTTC
TRBJ2-7 | - | TRBV5-1 | - | CASSLVGAGNEQYF | TGCGCCAGCAGCTTGGTTGGAGCCGGCAACGAGCAGTACTTC
TRBJ2-3 | TRBD1 | TRBV12-3/TRBV12-4 | many | CASRTGVLPSDTQYF | TGTGCCAGCAGAACAGGGGTCCTCCCCTCAGATACGCAGTATTTT
TRBJ1-3 | TRBD1 | TRBV10-3 | few | CAISDNRGVSGNTIYF | TGTGCCATCAGTGATAACAGGGGAGTCTCTGGAAACACCATATATTTT
TRBJ2-1 | - | TRBV20-1 | - | CSAPTGRASYNEQFF | TGCAGTGCGCCAACAGGGCGCGCCTCCTACAATGAGCAGTTCTTC
TRBJ2-1 | TRBD2 | TRBV19 | few | CASGRTSYNEQFF | TGTGCCTCCGGGAGGACCTCCTACAATGAGCAGTTCTTC
TRBJ2-1 | - | TRBV29-1 | - | CSVDRVGEQFF | TGCAGCGTTGACAGGGTGGGTGAGCAGTTCTTC
TRBJ2-2 | - | TRBV7-9 | many | CASSGFRDKPGNTGELFF | TGTGCCAGCAGCGGATTCCGGGACAAACCCGGGAACACCGGGGAGCTGTTTTTT
TRBJ2-5 | - | TRBV7-2 | - | CASSLGGYGGAWTQYF | TGTGCCAGCAGCTTAGGTGGTTATGGGGGGGCTTGGACCCAGTACTTC
TRBJ2-7 | TRBD2 | TRBV7-2 | - | CASSLGGTISYEQYF | TGTGCCAGCAGCTTAGGGGGGACTATCTCCTACGAGCAGTACTTC
TRBJ1-1 | - | TRBV5-1 | few | CASSLEAQDTEAFF | TGCGCCAGCAGCTTGGAGGCGCAAGACACTGAAGCTTTCTTT
TRBJ1-5 | - | TRBV12-3/TRBV12-4 | few | CASSLRVSSNQPQHF | TGTGCCAGCAGTTTAAGGGTCAGTAGCAATCAGCCCCAGCATTTT
TRBJ2-2 | - | TRBV5-1 | many | CASSLALRQYTTGELFF | TGCGCCAGCAGCTTGGCCCTGAGACAGTATACCACCGGGGAGCTGTTTTTT
TRBJ2-1 | TRBD2 | TRBV12-3/TRBV12-4 | - | CASRLGGGSGGYNEQFF | TGTGCCAGCAGACTAGGGGGAGGGAGCGGGGGGTACAATGAGCAGTTCTTC
TRBJ1-4 | - | TRBV15 | few | CATSRDRTNNEKLFF | TGTGCCACCAGCAGAGATCGGACAAATAATGAAAAACTGTTTTTT
TRBJ2-2 | - | TRBV5-5 | - | CASTWGTGELFF | TGTGCCAGCACGTGGGGGACCGGGGAGCTGTTTTTT
TRBJ2-3 | - | TRBV7-7 | - | CASSLGSTPLNTDTQYF | TGTGCCAGCAGCTTAGGGTCTACCCCACTTAACACAGATACGCAGTATTTT
TRBJ2-5 | - | TRBV20-1 | few | CSARDRVLETQYF | TGCAGTGCTAGAGATCGGGTCCTTGAGACCCAGTACTTC